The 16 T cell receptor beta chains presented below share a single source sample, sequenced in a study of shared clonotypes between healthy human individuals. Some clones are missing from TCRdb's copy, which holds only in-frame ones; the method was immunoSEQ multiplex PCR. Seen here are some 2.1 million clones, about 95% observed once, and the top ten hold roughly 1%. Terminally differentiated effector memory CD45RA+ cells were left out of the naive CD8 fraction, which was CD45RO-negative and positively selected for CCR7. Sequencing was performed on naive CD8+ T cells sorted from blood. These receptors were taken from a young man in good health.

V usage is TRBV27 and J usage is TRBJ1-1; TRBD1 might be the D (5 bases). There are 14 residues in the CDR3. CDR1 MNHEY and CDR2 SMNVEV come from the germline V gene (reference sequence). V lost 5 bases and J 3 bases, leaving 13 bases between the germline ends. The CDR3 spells CASSLQGFYTEAFF. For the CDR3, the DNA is TGTGCCAGCAGTCTCCAGGGTTTTTACACTGAAGCTTTCTTT.

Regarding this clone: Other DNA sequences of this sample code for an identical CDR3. Here the CDR3 DNA reads TGTGCCAGCAGCTTAGAAACTAGCAGCGAGCAGTACTTC. Protein product: CASSLETSSEQYF. The rearrangement links TRBV7-9 to TRBJ2-7; TRBD2 is a possible D gene (6 bases). The CDR3 spans 13 residues. V shed 1 base and J shed 6 bases, with 10 bases lying between them. Germline lookup yields CDR1 SEHNR and CDR2 FQNEAQ (reference sequence).

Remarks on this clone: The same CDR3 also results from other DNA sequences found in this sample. CDR3 sequence reads: CASSVEAGYGYTF. The CDR3 coding sequence is TGTGCCAGCAGCGTAGAGGCAGGCTATGGCTACACCTTC. The V and J genes are TRBV9 and TRBJ1-2; no clear D. CDR3 length: 13 residues. The V gene's germline CDR1 is SGDLS and CDR2 YYNGEE. V lost 0 bases, J lost 4 bases, and 7 bases lay in between. The full variable domain, in which reference TRBV9 and TRBJ1-2 provide the parts outside the CDR3, is DSGVTQTPKHLITATGQRVTLRCSPRSGDLSVYWYQQSLDQGLQFLIQYYNGEERAKGNILERFSAQQFPDLHSELNLSSLELGDSALYFCASSVEAGYGYTFGSGTRLTVV.

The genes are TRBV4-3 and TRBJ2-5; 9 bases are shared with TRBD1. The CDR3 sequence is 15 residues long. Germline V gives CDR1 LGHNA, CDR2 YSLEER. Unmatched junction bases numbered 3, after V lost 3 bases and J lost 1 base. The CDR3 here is CASSHGTGIQETQYF. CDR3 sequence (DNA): TGCGCCAGCAGCCATGGGACAGGGATCCAAGAGACCCAGTACTTC.

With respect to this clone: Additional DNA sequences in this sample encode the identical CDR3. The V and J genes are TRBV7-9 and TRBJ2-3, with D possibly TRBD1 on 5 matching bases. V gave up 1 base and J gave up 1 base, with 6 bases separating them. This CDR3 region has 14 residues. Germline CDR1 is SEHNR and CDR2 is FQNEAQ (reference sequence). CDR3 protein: CASSLGRGTDTQYF. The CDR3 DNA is TGTGCCAGCAGCTTAGGCAGGGGCACAGATACGCAGTATTTT.

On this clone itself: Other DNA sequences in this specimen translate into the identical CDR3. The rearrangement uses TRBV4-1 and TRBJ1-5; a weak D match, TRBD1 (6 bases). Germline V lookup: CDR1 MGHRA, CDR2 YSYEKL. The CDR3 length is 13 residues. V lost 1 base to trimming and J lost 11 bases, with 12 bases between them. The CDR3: CASSQVTGRAQHF. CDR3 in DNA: TGCGCCAGCAGCCAAGTTACAGGGCGGGCCCAGCATTTT.

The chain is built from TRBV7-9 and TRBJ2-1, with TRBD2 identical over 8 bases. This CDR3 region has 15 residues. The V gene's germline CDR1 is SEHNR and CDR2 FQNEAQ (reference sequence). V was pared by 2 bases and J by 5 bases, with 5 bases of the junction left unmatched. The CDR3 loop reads CASSLTTSENNEQFF. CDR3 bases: TGTGCCAGCAGCTTAACGACTAGCGAAAACAATGAGCAGTTCTTC.

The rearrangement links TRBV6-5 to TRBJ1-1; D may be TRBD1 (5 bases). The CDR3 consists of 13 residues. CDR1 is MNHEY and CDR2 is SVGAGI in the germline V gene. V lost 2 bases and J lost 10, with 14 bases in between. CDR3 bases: TGTGCCAGCAGTTACGTCCAAGGGGTCGGAGCTTTCTTT. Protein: CASSYVQGVGAFF.

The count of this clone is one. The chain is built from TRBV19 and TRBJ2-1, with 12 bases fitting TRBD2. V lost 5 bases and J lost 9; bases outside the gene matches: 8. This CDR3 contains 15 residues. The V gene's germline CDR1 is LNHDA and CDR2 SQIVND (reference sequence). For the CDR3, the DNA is TGTGCCAGTAGTCTTCTAGCGGGGGGGCTTAGTGAGCAGTTCTTC. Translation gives CASSLLAGGLSEQFF.

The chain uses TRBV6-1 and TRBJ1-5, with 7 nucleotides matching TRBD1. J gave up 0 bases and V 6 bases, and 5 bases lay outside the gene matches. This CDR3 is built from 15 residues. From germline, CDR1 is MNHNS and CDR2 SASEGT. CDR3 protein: CASSPGTVSNQPQHF. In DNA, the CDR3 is TGTGCCAGCAGCCCCGGGACAGTTAGCAATCAGCCCCAGCATTTT.

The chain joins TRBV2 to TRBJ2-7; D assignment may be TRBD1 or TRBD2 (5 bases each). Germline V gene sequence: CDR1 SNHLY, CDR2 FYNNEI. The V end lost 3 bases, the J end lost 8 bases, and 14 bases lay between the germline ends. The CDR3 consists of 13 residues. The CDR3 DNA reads TGTGCCAGCAGTGACCATGTTATGGGACAGCAGTACTTC. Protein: CASSDHVMGQQYF.

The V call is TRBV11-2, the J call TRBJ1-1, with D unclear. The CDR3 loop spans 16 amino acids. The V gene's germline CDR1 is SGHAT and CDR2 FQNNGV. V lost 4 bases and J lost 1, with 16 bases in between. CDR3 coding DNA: TGTGCCAGCAGCTCATGGCCCGAACCCACGAACACTGAAGCTTTCTTT. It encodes CASSSWPEPTNTEAFF. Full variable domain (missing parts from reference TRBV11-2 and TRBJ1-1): EAGVAQSPRYKIIEKRQSVAFWCNPISGHATLYWYQQILGQGPKLLIQFQNNGVVDDSQLPKDRFSAERLKGVDSTLKIQPAKLEDSAVYLCASSSWPEPTNTEAFFGQGTRLTVV.

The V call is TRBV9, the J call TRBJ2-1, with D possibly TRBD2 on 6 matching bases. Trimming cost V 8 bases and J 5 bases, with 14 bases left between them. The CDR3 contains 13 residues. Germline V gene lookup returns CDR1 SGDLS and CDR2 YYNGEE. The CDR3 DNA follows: TGTGCCAGTGGCGGGGCCATTCACAATGAGCAGTTCTTC. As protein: CASGGAIHNEQFF.

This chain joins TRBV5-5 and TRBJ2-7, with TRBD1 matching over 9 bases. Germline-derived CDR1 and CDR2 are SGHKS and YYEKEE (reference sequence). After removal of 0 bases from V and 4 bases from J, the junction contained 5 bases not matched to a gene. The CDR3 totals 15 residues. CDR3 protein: CASSLGLGQGYEQYF. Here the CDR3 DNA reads TGTGCCAGCAGCTTGGGGCTGGGACAGGGTTACGAGCAGTACTTC.

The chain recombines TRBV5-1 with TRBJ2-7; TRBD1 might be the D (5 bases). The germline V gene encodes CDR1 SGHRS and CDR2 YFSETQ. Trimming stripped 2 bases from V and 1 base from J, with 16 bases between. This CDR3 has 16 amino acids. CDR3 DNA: TGCGCCAGCAGCTTAAACAAGGGGCCTGGATCCTACGAGCAGTACTTC. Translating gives CASSLNKGPGSYEQYF.

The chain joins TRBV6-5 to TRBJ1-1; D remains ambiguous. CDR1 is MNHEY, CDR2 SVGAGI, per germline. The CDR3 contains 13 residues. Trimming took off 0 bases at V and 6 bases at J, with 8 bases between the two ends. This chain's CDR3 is CASSYSVVAEAFF. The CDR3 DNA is TGTGCCAGCAGTTACTCGGTGGTTGCTGAAGCTTTCTTT.